The 8 T cell receptor beta chains below come from one sample, sequenced in a study of OX40 agonist ivuxolimab in advanced cancers. Here immunoSEQ multiplex PCR was the method, and the copy in TCRdb shows in-frame clones only, minus some. This sample carries approximately 50,000 clones, roughly 80% of them seen once, and the ten largest clones take just under 4%. The material sequenced was CD4+ or CD8+ T cells sorted from blood, taken in a trial of the OX40 agonist ivuxolimab. These receptor sequences come from an adult with an advanced solid tumor such as melanoma, head and neck, liver or kidney cancer.

The chain uses TRBV29-1 and TRBJ2-3; 7 positions agree with TRBD1. The CDR3 has 13 residues. Losses at the gene ends were 6 bases for V and 1 base for J; bases not matched to a gene: 4. Per germline, CDR1 SQVTM and CDR2 ANQGSEA. The CDR3 DNA reads TGCAGCGTACACACAGGGGGCACAGATACGCAGTATTTT. Amino acids: CSVHTGGTDTQYF.

The chain is built from TRBV4-2 and TRBJ1-2; D is uncertain. CDR1 LGHNA and CDR2 YNFKEQ come from the germline V gene. Trimming shortened V by 5 bases and J by 0 bases, and 16 bases separated the two germline ends. CDR3 size: 16 residues. CDR3 bases: TGTGCCAGCAGCTTGGATTTGGAACGGGCTAACTATGGCTACACCTTC. As protein: CASSLDLERANYGYTF.

The DNA for the CDR3 is TGTGCCAGCAGTGTTGGCCGATTCTTCTCCTACGAGCAGTACTTC. Its protein product is CASSVGRFFSYEQYF. The V call is TRBV6-1, the J call TRBJ2-7, with no clear D. The CDR3 runs 15 residues. CDR1 MNHNS and CDR2 SASEGT come from the germline V gene. Trimming stripped 4 bases from V and 0 bases from J, with 13 bases between.

This clone is a singleton in its sample. The gene calls are TRBV6-1 and TRBJ2-1, with 9 bases aligning to TRBD2. This CDR3 contains 17 residues. Germline V gene data show CDR1 as MNHNS and CDR2 as SASEGT. With 4 bases clipped from V and 5 bases from J, the junction kept 12 bases outside the gene matches. The CDR3 loop is CASSGTPPGGGDNEQFF. Written as DNA, the CDR3 is TGTGCCAGCAGTGGGACCCCTCCTGGCGGGGGGGACAATGAGCAGTTCTTC.

The chain uses TRBV19 and TRBJ2-7; no clear D gene. The J call is uncertain, as TRBJ2-5 better fits the DNA end. The CDR3 is 13 amino acids. Per the germline V gene, CDR1 is LNHDA and CDR2 is SQIVND (reference sequence). In nucleotides, the CDR3 is TGTGCCAGTAGTATAGCCCACGGGGAGACCCAGTACTTC. This encodes CASSIAHGETQYF.

The chain carries TRBV7-2 and TRBJ2-2; D remains ambiguous. Trimming left V 2 bases short and J 1 base short, with 8 bases between. Germline V lookup: CDR1 SGHTA, CDR2 FQGNSA. This CDR3 region has 15 residues. CDR3 in amino acids: CASSLRARNTGELFF. CDR3 sequence (DNA): TGTGCCAGCAGCTTAAGAGCGCGGAACACCGGGGAGCTGTTTTTT.

This chain uses TRBV7-9 with TRBJ1-1; D gene unclear. The CDR3 contains 11 residues. Trimming shortened V by 5 bases and J by 5 bases, and 6 bases separated the two germline ends. The germline V gene has CDR1 SEHNR and CDR2 FQNEAQ (reference sequence). CDR3 protein: CASSAQTEAFF. In DNA, the CDR3 is TGTGCCAGCAGCGCGCAGACTGAAGCTTTCTTT.

The chain links TRBV7-3 to TRBJ2-1, with TRBD1 matching over 10 bases. The V gene end was trimmed by 2 bases and the J gene end by 7 bases; junction bases not matched to a gene: 8. The V gene's germline CDR1 is SGHTA and CDR2 FQGTGA. CDR3 length: 16 amino acids. In nucleotides, the CDR3 is TGTGCCAGCAGCTTATCACCGGGACAGGGGTGGAATGAGCAGTTCTTC. It encodes CASSLSPGQGWNEQFF.